This T cell receptor (beta chain) was captured by sequencing in a study of T cell clonotyping in hematopoietic cell transplantation. The time point here: recipient sample about 28 days before transplant, after cytoreduction. Recipient blood drawn about 28 days pretransplant and days 30, 100, 180 after. This table comes from immunoSEQ multiplex PCR, and its TCRdb copy is limited to in-frame clones, with some not included. The table shows about 29,000 clones, with over 60% occurring only once. The CDR3 extends over 16 amino acids. V was pared by 0 bases and J by 10 bases, with 9 bases of the junction left unmatched. Germline V gene sequence: CDR1 LGHNA, CDR2 YNFKEQ.

Sequenced material: peripheral blood mononuclear cells, taken before stem cell transplant. The origin of this receptor is a woman aged 25-40 years with chronic myeloid leukemia. Some clones in this sample may be carry-over from other donors' samples. V usage is TRBV4-2 and J usage is TRBJ2-1, with 10 bases matching TRBD1. CDR3: CASSQDDRGLTGEQFF. The CDR3 bases are TGTGCCAGCAGCCAAGATGACAGGGGGCTTACAGGGGAGCAGTTCTTC.